The entry below gives a single T cell receptor (beta chain) sequence along with its context. Its matching antigen is unknown. Assay: immunoSEQ multiplex PCR; the TCRdb copy retains only in-frame clones and omits some. The repertoire holds 35,000 to 40,000 clones, with 65% to 75% as singletons. The germline gives CDR1 SGHTA, CDR2 FQGNSA. V was shortened by 5 bases and J by 5 bases, with 13 bases between the two germline ends. CDR3 length equals 14 residues. The data were taken from a study of immune evolution from preneoplasia to lung adenocarcinoma. Study-wide results and limits: Later-stage lesions appeared to have more T cells, more diversity, less clonality.

This chain connects TRBV7-2 to TRBJ1-5, with TRBD1 as a possible D gene (5 bases). This receptor was identified in a person in their sixties with lung adenocarcinoma. Sequenced: FFPE invasive lung adenocarcinoma tissue. CDR3 region: CASSRGGTYQPQHF. The CDR3 nucleotides read TGTGCCAGCAGCAGAGGCGGGACTTATCAGCCCCAGCATTTT.